These 32 T cell receptor beta chains were all obtained from the same sample, sequenced in a study of shared clonotypes between healthy human individuals. Sequenced by immunoSEQ multiplex PCR; TCRdb stores in-frame clones only, minus some. The table lists hundreds of thousands of clones, about two thirds of them singletons. Sequences were obtained from memory CD4+ T cells sorted from blood. Indicated subset: CD45RA-negative fraction. The source of these receptors is a woman between 25 and 40 years old in good health.

V is TRBV13 and J is TRBJ2-7; the match to TRBD1 covers 8 bases. The CDR3 totals 14 residues. Germline V CDR1 and CDR2: PRHDT, FYEKMQ (reference sequence). Unmatched junction bases numbered 2, after V lost 2 bases and J lost 2 bases. The CDR3 nucleotides read TGTGCCAGCAGCTTAAGGGACAGGCCCTACGAGCAGTACTTC. Protein product: CASSLRDRPYEQYF.

The chain joins TRBV18 to TRBJ2-7; TRBD2 agrees at 13 bases. Germline V lookup: CDR1 KGHSH, CDR2 LQKENI. CDR3 length: 17 amino acids. The V and J ends lost 4 bases and 4 bases, in that order; junction bases with no gene match: 10. CDR3: CASSLSGGTSGTYEQYF. CDR3 DNA sequence: TGTGCCAGCTCACTGTCGGGAGGGACTAGCGGGACTTACGAGCAGTACTTC.

The J gene is TRBJ1-5, the V gene TRBV7-2; 8 nucleotides agree with TRBD1. V lost 6 bases and J lost 3; bases outside the gene matches: 7. CDR3 length equals 15 residues. Germline CDR1 is SGHTA and CDR2 is FQGNSA. The DNA of the CDR3 is TGTGCCAGCAGTTCCGACAGGGGACTCAATCAGCCCCAGCATTTT. As protein: CASSSDRGLNQPQHF.

This clone was picked up a small number of times. V usage is TRBV28 and J usage is TRBJ1-1; 8 positions match TRBD1. Germline-derived CDR1 and CDR2 are MDHEN and SYDVKM. With V trimmed by 6 bases and J by 6 bases, 6 bases remained unmatched. This CDR3 is 13 amino acids long. For the CDR3, the DNA is TGTGCCAGCAGGGCCTCAGGGGGCTCTGAAGCTTTCTTT. As protein: CASRASGGSEAFF.

This rearrangement joins TRBV25-1 to TRBJ1-4, with D tentatively TRBD1 (5 bases). Trimming left V 2 bases short and J 10 bases short, with 8 bases between. The CDR3 length is 12 residues. The germline V gene encodes CDR1 MGHDK and CDR2 SYGVNS. CDR3 nucleotides: TGTGCCAGCAGTGAACAGGGTAGAAAACTGTTTTTT. It is translated as CASSEQGRKLFF.

This sequence joins TRBV5-1 and TRBJ2-2; weak D call: TRBD1 (6 bases). The CDR3 consists of 14 residues. V was cut by 4 bases and J by 2 bases, with 9 bases left in between. CDR1 SGHRS and CDR2 YFSETQ come from the germline V gene. The CDR3 sequence is CASSTTGNTGELFF. CDR3 coding DNA: TGCGCCAGCAGCACGACAGGAAACACCGGGGAGCTGTTTTTT.

The V gene is TRBV9, the J gene TRBJ1-5, with D perhaps TRBD1 (6 bases). The germline V and J ends were trimmed by 0 bases and 6 bases, with 25 bases remaining between them. The CDR3 is 19 residues long. The V gene's germline CDR1 is SGDLS and CDR2 YYNGEE. CDR3 coding DNA: TGTGCCAGCAGCGTAGAAGTGCCGATGGCCAGGGGAGCGAGTCAGCCCCAGCATTTT. Residues: CASSVEVPMARGASQPQHF.

This clone was seen more than once but under ten times. The rearrangement uses TRBV23-1 and TRBJ2-2; D possibly corresponds to TRBD1 (5 bases). TRBV23-1 is labeled an ORF, and its function is uncertain. CDR3 size: 17 residues. Trimming left V 0 bases short and J 5 bases short, with 16 bases between. This chain's CDR3 is CASSQSGQGFRTGELFF. CDR3 nucleotide sequence: TGCGCCAGCAGTCAATCGGGTCAGGGATTTAGGACCGGGGAGCTGTTTTTT.

The table lists this clone with a few counts. V is TRBV19 and J is TRBJ1-2; 7 bases are shared with TRBD1. Unmatched junction bases numbered 5, after V lost 9 bases and J lost 7 bases. CDR3 length: 11 residues. CDR1 LNHDA and CDR2 SQIVND come from the germline V gene (reference sequence). CDR3 loop: CASSQGTGYTF. The DNA for the CDR3 is TGTGCCAGCTCACAGGGGACTGGCTACACCTTC.

The chain carries TRBV6-5 and TRBJ2-7; D is unresolved. The germline V and J ends were trimmed by 0 bases and 2 bases, with 11 bases remaining between them. Germline V lookup: CDR1 MNHEY, CDR2 SVGAGI. The CDR3 consists of 15 residues. The CDR3 nucleotides are TGTGCCAGCAGTTACTCTGCCTTTCAGACCTACGAGCAGTACTTC. As protein: CASSYSAFQTYEQYF.

V and J are TRBV2 and TRBJ2-7; no reliable D call. The CDR3 sequence is 14 residues long. With 2 bases removed from V and 0 bases from J, the gap between germline ends came to 8 bases. Germline CDR1 and CDR2: SNHLY and FYNNEI. The DNA for the CDR3 is TGTGCCAGCAGTGAACGCAGGAGCTCCTACGAGCAGTACTTC. Residues: CASSERRSSYEQYF.

As to this clone: Other nucleotide sequences from this sample produce the same CDR3. The J gene is TRBJ2-2, the V gene TRBV19; D unresolved. V was shortened by 3 bases and J by 0 bases, with 5 bases between the two germline ends. Germline V lookup: CDR1 LNHDA, CDR2 SQIVND (reference sequence). CDR3 length: 14 residues. The CDR3 nucleotides are TGTGCCAGTAGTATCGGTCCGAACACCGGGGAGCTGTTTTTT. It translates to CASSIGPNTGELFF.

The sample holds many counts of this clone. Different DNA sequences within this sample yield the same CDR3. The CDR3 DNA follows: TGTGCCAGCAGTTACTCACGGCGGGAGGGACAAGAGACCCAGTACTTC. Protein product: CASSYSRREGQETQYF. This sequence joins TRBV6-5 and TRBJ2-5; TRBD2 aligns across 9 bases. The germline CDR1 and CDR2 sequences are MNHEY and SVGAGI. There are 16 residues in the CDR3. The ends lost 0 bases at V and 2 bases at J; junction bases unmatched: 4.

This CDR3 is CASSPGTSWSYEQYF. As DNA, the CDR3 is TGTGCCAGCAGTCCCGGGACTAGCTGGTCCTACGAGCAGTACTTC. The chain couples TRBV27 to TRBJ2-7, with 9 bases matching TRBD2. CDR1 and CDR2 (germline): MNHEY, SMNVEV (reference sequence). This CDR3 region has 15 residues. V was clipped by 5 bases and J by 1 base; unmatched bases: 6.

The V call is TRBV4-2, the J call TRBJ2-1; 10 bases map to TRBD2. This CDR3 has 16 amino acids. The J segment lost 7 bases and the V segment lost 1 base, leaving 7 bases of the junction unmatched. CDR1 and CDR2 (germline): LGHNA, YNFKEQ. The CDR3 region is CASSQAPTSGLNEQFF. As DNA, the CDR3 is TGTGCCAGCAGCCAAGCTCCGACTAGCGGGCTTAATGAGCAGTTCTTC.

The chain couples TRBV29-1 to TRBJ2-3; D may match TRBD1 or TRBD2 (5 bases each). V lost 6 bases and J 8 bases, leaving 24 bases between the germline ends. Germline V lookup: CDR1 SQVTM, CDR2 ANQGSEA. CDR3 length: 15 residues. CDR3 DNA: TGCAGCGTGTACCGGGACGGAGGACGTCCCGGTACGCAGTATTTT. Translated, it gives CSVYRDGGRPGTQYF.

CDR3 nucleotides: TGTGCCAGCAGTTTGACAGGGGTAGGTAACGAGCAGTACTTC. The encoded protein is CASSLTGVGNEQYF. V gene TRBV27 combines with J gene TRBJ2-7; 8 bases match TRBD1. J lost 5 bases, V lost 3 bases, and 6 bases had no gene match. The CDR3 has 14 amino acids. Germline V CDR1 and CDR2: MNHEY, SMNVEV (reference sequence).

This clone was seen just once. V and J are TRBV27 and TRBJ1-5; a weak D match, TRBD1 (6 bases). The germline V gene encodes CDR1 MNHEY and CDR2 SMNVEV (reference sequence). This CDR3 region has 14 residues. Trimming cost V 4 bases and J 5 bases, with 12 bases left between them. CDR3 coding DNA: TGTGCCAGCAGTTCCGGGGGCAGGGATCAGCCCCAGCATTTT. This encodes CASSSGGRDQPQHF.

The J gene is TRBJ2-3, the V gene TRBV27; TRBD2 matches 13 bases. The CDR3 extends over 16 amino acids. Germline CDR1 MNHEY, CDR2 SMNVEV (reference sequence). The V and J ends lost 5 bases and 4 bases, in that order; junction bases with no gene match: 6. CDR3 sequence reads: CASSLILAGGADTQYF. The CDR3 DNA reads TGTGCCAGCAGTCTAATACTAGCGGGAGGGGCAGATACGCAGTATTTT.

The V gene is TRBV28, the J gene TRBJ2-7; a possible D gene is TRBD1 (5 bases). The CDR3 totals 14 residues. Germline values: CDR1 MDHEN, CDR2 SYDVKM. The V end was cut by 9 bases, the J end by 0 bases, with 15 bases between. This CDR3 is CARIRTPTSYEQYF. CDR3 DNA: TGTGCCAGGATAAGGACACCTACCTCCTACGAGCAGTACTTC.

The V call is TRBV4-2, the J call TRBJ2-5; TRBD1 might be the D (8 bases). The CDR3 has 15 amino acids. Looked up from germline, CDR1 is LGHNA and CDR2 is YNFKEQ. V was trimmed by 4 bases and J by 4 bases, leaving 16 bases between them. The CDR3 sequence: CASSRQTGEGETQYF. CDR3 in DNA: TGTGCCAGCAGCCGACAGACAGGGGAGGGAGAGACCCAGTACTTC.

This sequence joins TRBV2 and TRBJ2-1; 9 bases fit TRBD2. The CDR3 covers 15 residues. The V segment lost 2 bases and the J segment 6 bases; nucleotides outside the gene matches: 5. Germline V CDR1 and CDR2: SNHLY, FYNNEI. The CDR3 protein is CASSELSGRTNEQFF. The CDR3 DNA is TGTGCCAGCAGTGAATTAAGCGGGAGGACCAATGAGCAGTTCTTC.

The chain employs TRBV9 and TRBJ1-4; D gene uncertain. Between the trimmed V and J ends, which lost 4 bases and 10 bases, there was a span of 17 bases. The CDR3 is 14 residues long. CDR1 SGDLS and CDR2 YYNGEE come from the germline V gene. CDR3 region: CASSPEALVGKLFF. The CDR3 nucleotides are TGTGCCAGCAGCCCCGAAGCCCTGGTTGGAAAACTGTTTTTT. Variable domain in full (rest from reference TRBV9 and TRBJ1-4): DSGVTQTPKHLITATGQRVTLRCSPRSGDLSVYWYQQSLDQGLQFLIQYYNGEERAKGNILERFSAQQFPDLHSELNLSSLELGDSALYFCASSPEALVGKLFFGSGTQLSVL.

The chain couples TRBV27 to TRBJ2-7; D is unclear. The CDR3 covers 11 residues. Deletions cut 6 bases from V and 5 bases from J, with 8 bases between. CDR1 and CDR2 from the germline V gene are MNHEY and SMNVEV (reference sequence). As DNA, the CDR3 is TGTGCCAGCAGGGGCTGGGACGAGCAGTACTTC. Residues: CASRGWDEQYF.

The chain employs TRBV30 and TRBJ1-5, with no clear D. CDR1 is GTSNPN and CDR2 is SVGIG in the germline V gene (reference sequence). The V and J ends lost 5 bases and 0 bases respectively, with 11 bases between them. This CDR3 contains 14 residues. The CDR3 spells CAWGRGHSNQPQHF. CDR3 nucleotides: TGTGCCTGGGGACGCGGGCATAGCAATCAGCCCCAGCATTTT. Variable domain in full (rest from reference TRBV30 and TRBJ1-5): SQTIHQWPATLVQPVGSPLSLECTVEGTSNPNLYWYRQAAGRGLQLLFYSVGIGQISSEVPQNLSASRPQDRQFILSSKKLLLSDSGFYLCAWGRGHSNQPQHFGDGTRLSIL.

This CDR3 reads CASSLSGNSYEQYF. For the CDR3, the DNA is TGTGCCAGCAGCTTAAGCGGAAACTCCTACGAGCAGTACTTC. V usage is TRBV7-9 and J usage is TRBJ2-7, with D possibly matching TRBD2 (5 bases). Germline lookup yields CDR1 SEHNR and CDR2 FQNEAQ (reference sequence). This CDR3 region has 14 residues. V gave up 2 bases and J gave up 0 bases, with 8 bases separating them.

The DNA of the CDR3 is TGTGCCAGCAGTTTTCGACACGGGGAATCTGGAAACACCATATATTTT. Protein sequence: CASSFRHGESGNTIYF. V gene TRBV28 combines with J gene TRBJ1-3; unclear D gene. The V gene lost 3 bases and the J gene lost 1 base, with 13 bases spanning the gap. The V gene's germline CDR1 is MDHEN and CDR2 SYDVKM. The CDR3 length is 16 residues.

This clone has just one count. The gene calls are TRBV27 and TRBJ2-3; unclear D gene. The germline V and J ends were trimmed by 7 bases and 4 bases, with 18 bases remaining between them. This CDR3 region has 15 residues. Germline V gene lookup returns CDR1 MNHEY and CDR2 SMNVEV (reference sequence). The CDR3 bases are TGTGCCAGCACCACGTGGCAAGGTAGGGCAGATACGCAGTATTTT. Translating it yields CASTTWQGRADTQYF.

This chain links TRBV7-6 with TRBJ2-2; D is undetermined. Trimming removed 5 bases at V and 4 bases at J, with 17 bases between. The CDR3 loop spans 16 amino acids. Germline CDR1 is SGHVS and CDR2 is FNYEAQ. The CDR3 protein is CASSPTVGFSTGELFF. The CDR3 coding sequence is TGTGCCAGCAGCCCGACCGTAGGCTTCAGCACCGGGGAGCTGTTTTTT.

The gene calls are TRBV5-1 and TRBJ2-2, with 9 bases that match TRBD1. Losses at the gene ends were 4 bases for V and 3 bases for J; bases not matched to a gene: 7. Germline V gene lookup returns CDR1 SGHRS and CDR2 YFSETQ. This CDR3 comprises 16 residues. CDR3 residues: CASSITGGADTGELFF. CDR3 nucleotide sequence: TGCGCCAGCAGCATCACAGGGGGCGCGGACACCGGGGAGCTGTTTTTT.

The table lists this clone with a few counts. The chain employs TRBV27 and TRBJ2-1; D is uncertain. V shed 8 bases and J shed 6 bases, with 17 bases lying between them. The CDR3 has 14 amino acids. Germline lookup yields CDR1 MNHEY and CDR2 SMNVEV (reference sequence). Here the CDR3 DNA reads TGTGCCAGCTCTCCACTCTTCGTGTTCAATGAGCAGTTCTTC. Protein: CASSPLFVFNEQFF.

The CDR3, as DNA: TGCAGCGTTGTCCCGAGAGGGGACACTGAAGCTTTCTTT. It specifies CSVVPRGDTEAFF. The chain has TRBV29-1 and TRBJ1-1; a possible D gene is TRBD1 (5 bases). V was shortened by 4 bases and J by 3 bases, with 12 bases between the two germline ends. Germline V gene sequence: CDR1 SQVTM, CDR2 ANQGSEA. This CDR3 is 13 amino acids long.